What follows are 16 T cell receptor beta chains derived from one specimen sequenced in a study of T cells in Graves' hyperthyroidism and ophthalmopathy. TCR beta CDR3 regions were amplified from RNA. Initially, a first-round RT-PCR of the TCR CDR3 employed the HTBI primer set. TCRdb re-called the multiplex PCR reads through MiXCR, storing one row per CDR3 protein. The repertoire holds some 500,000 distinct CDR3 sequences, with approximately 15% as singletons. The material sequenced was blood. These TCRs come from a young woman with Graves' hyperthyroidism.

Remarks on this clonotype: A junction end diverges from the germline sequence, so it may reflect a read error. The chain is built from TRBV20-1 and TRBJ1-1; tentative D call: TRBD1 (6 bases). The germline CDR1 and CDR2 sequences are DFQATT and SNEGSKA (reference sequence). The CDR3 contains 15 residues. CDR3 nucleotide sequence: TGCAGTGCCGCGACAGGATTTGAAATGAACACTGAAGCTATCTTT. Amino acids: CSAATGFEMNTEAIF.

The rearrangement links TRBV19 to TRBJ2-1; no clear D gene. The germline V and J ends were trimmed by 3 bases and 2 bases, with 14 bases remaining between them. Looked up from germline, CDR1 is LNHDA and CDR2 is SQIVND (reference sequence). This CDR3 is 16 amino acids long. CDR3 coding DNA: TGTGCCAGTAGTATGGTAGTACAGAGCCCCTACAATGAGCAGTTCTTC. Its protein is CASSMVVQSPYNEQFF.

This clonotype came up many times. The rearrangement links TRBV12-3 or TRBV12-4 to TRBJ1-1, with a tentative D call TRBD1 (6 bases). The CDR3 spans 14 residues. Trimming took 5 bases from V and 5 from J, leaving 15 bases between them. CDR3 loop: CASSRDTSGTEAFF. The CDR3 nucleotides read TGTGCCAGCAGTCGGGACACCTCGGGAACTGAAGCTTTCTTT.

The sample holds a few counts of this clonotype. The rearrangement joins TRBV27 to TRBJ2-3, with 9 nucleotides matching TRBD2. CDR1 and CDR2 (germline): MNHEY, SMNVEV (reference sequence). V shed 5 bases, J shed 2 bases, and the junction held 11 bases outside the gene matches. The CDR3 runs to 17 residues. The DNA of the CDR3 is TGTGCCAGCAGTCCAGCCGGGACTAGCAGCTACACAGATACGCAGTATTTT. Its translation: CASSPAGTSSYTDTQYF.

This clonotype was seen repeatedly, ten times or more. J is TRBJ2-7 and V is TRBV27, with D tentatively TRBD2 (6 bases). The V end was cut by 3 bases, the J end by 2 bases, with 11 bases between. Germline values: CDR1 MNHEY, CDR2 SMNVEV (reference sequence). The CDR3 loop spans 14 amino acids. The CDR3 sequence: CASSFSGSAYEQYV. CDR3 in DNA: TGTGCCAGCAGTTTTAGCGGTAGCGCCTACGAGCAGTACGTC.

This clonotype was seen ten or more times. The rearrangement joins TRBV12-3 or TRBV12-4 to TRBJ1-1; possible D gene TRBD1, 6 bases. Trimming stripped 3 bases from V and 4 bases from J, with 18 bases between. The CDR3 loop spans 16 amino acids. CDR3 residues: CASSLGGGRVGTEAFF. CDR3 nucleotides: TGTGCCAGCAGTTTGGGGGGCGGAAGGGTCGGCACTGAAGCTTTCTTT.

This clonotype was observed at least ten times. J is TRBJ1-2 and V is TRBV5-1; TRBD1 agrees at 8 bases. The junction had 2 bases not matched to a gene; V was cut back by 4 bases and J by 6 bases. Per the germline V gene, CDR1 is SGHRS and CDR2 is YFSETQ. The CDR3 sequence is 12 residues long. This CDR3 reads CASSPTGDGYTF. The CDR3 bases are TGCGCCAGCAGCCCGACAGGGGATGGCTACACCTTC.

Worth noting for this clonotype: A much larger clone sits a single nucleotide away, making a read error possible. The V gene is TRBV29-1, the J gene TRBJ1-2; tentative D call: TRBD1 (5 bases). Germline V gene data show CDR1 as SQVTM and CDR2 as ANQGSEA. The CDR3 has 12 amino acids. V shed 4 bases and J shed 3 bases, with 9 bases lying between them. In DNA, the CDR3 is TGCAGCGTTGGGGCAGGGCACTATGGCTACACCTTC. Encoded protein: CSVGAGHYGYTF.

This clonotype came up many times. The J gene is TRBJ2-3, the V gene TRBV10-3, with 11 bases identical to TRBD2. V lost 9 bases, J lost 0 bases, and 2 bases stayed unmatched. The CDR3 has 14 residues. The germline CDR1 and CDR2 sequences are ENHRY and SYGVKD. In nucleotides, the CDR3 is TGTGCCATGCGGACTAGCGGGAGCACAGATACGCAGTATTTT. It is translated as CAMRTSGSTDTQYF.

This clonotype was seen many times. This chain joins TRBV11-3 and TRBJ2-5, with TRBD2 identical over 8 bases. CDR1 and CDR2 (germline): SGHNT, YENEEA. The CDR3 length is 17 residues. V shed 1 base, J shed 4 bases, and the junction held 11 bases outside the gene matches. In DNA form, the CDR3 reads TGTGCCAGCAGCTTAGGAAGCGGGAGTCCGTGGGGAGAGACCCAGTACTTC. It is translated as CASSLGSGSPWGETQYF.

This clonotype has at least ten counts. The chain combines TRBV10-3 with TRBJ1-1, with 9 bases fitting TRBD1. In germline, CDR1 is ENHRY, CDR2 SYGVKD. This CDR3 spans 14 amino acids. Trimming removed 6 bases from V and 2 bases from J; junction bases left unmatched: 4. The CDR3 nucleotides are TGTGCCATCAGGTCGACAGGGGGAAACACTGAAGCTTTCTTT. This translates into CAIRSTGGNTEAFF.

V gene TRBV19 combines with J gene TRBJ2-5; 7 bases match TRBD1. Germline CDR1 reads LNHDA; CDR2 reads SQIVND (reference sequence). V lost 3 bases and J lost 7; bases outside the gene matches: 11. This CDR3 contains 15 residues. CDR3 nucleotides: TGTGCCAGTAGTATTGGCAGGGGGTTGGCTGGGACCCAGTACTTC. Protein: CASSIGRGLAGTQYF.

This clonotype occurred many times. The rearrangement links TRBV6-2 or TRBV6-3 to TRBJ2-5; D remains unclear. The germline V gene encodes CDR1 MNHEY and CDR2 SVGEGT. The CDR3 extends over 14 amino acids. Trimming stripped 6 bases from V and 1 base from J, with 12 bases between. The CDR3 loop is CASRSRATQETQYF. The CDR3 region has the DNA TGTGCCAGCAGATCCCGGGCGACCCAAGAGACCCAGTACTTC.

This clonotype was counted at least ten times. In DNA form, the CDR3 reads TGTGCCAGCAGCTTACCGGGCCTACCCTACGAGCAGTACTTC. It codes for CASSLPGLPYEQYF. V usage is TRBV7-2 and J usage is TRBJ2-7, with D uncertain. Trimming removed 2 bases at V and 2 bases at J, with 10 bases between. Germline V CDR1 and CDR2: SGHTA, FQGNSA. The CDR3 extends over 14 amino acids.

This clonotype was counted a single time. J is TRBJ2-3 and V is TRBV3-1; D perhaps matches TRBD1 (6 bases). Deletions cut 6 bases from V and 2 bases from J, with 15 bases between. Germline V gives CDR1 LGHDT, CDR2 YNNKEL (reference sequence). This CDR3 is built from 15 residues. The CDR3 sequence is CASSQGRPLTDTQYF. Written as DNA, the CDR3 is TGTGCCAGCAGTCAGGGGCGACCCCTCACAGATACGCAGTATTTT.

The chain couples TRBV29-1 to TRBJ2-5; D gene uncertain. Trimming took off 4 bases at V and 3 bases at J, with 12 bases between the two ends. The CDR3 sequence is 13 residues long. CDR1 and CDR2 (germline): SQVTM, ANQGSEA. This CDR3 is CSVVVSGEETQYF. The CDR3, as DNA: TGCAGCGTTGTAGTTAGTGGGGAAGAGACCCAGTACTTC.